What follows are 26 T cell receptor beta chains derived from one specimen sequenced in a study of tumor-infiltrating lymphocytes in oesophageal squamous cell carcinoma. A single record per CDR3 protein comes from TCRdb applying MiXCR to the PCR reads. This sample has 13,000 or so distinct CDR3 sequences, with 45% to 60% found just once. Sequenced: blood. These receptors were taken from a female donor with esophageal squamous cell carcinoma.

The V gene is TRBV27, the J gene TRBJ2-3; D perhaps matches TRBD1 (5 bases). The DNA matches TRBJ1-1 better at its end, which makes the J call doubtful. Looked up from germline, CDR1 is MNHEY and CDR2 is SMNVEV (reference sequence). There are 15 residues in the CDR3. The chain's CDR3 is CASSTQERGSTEAFF. DNA of the CDR3: TGTGCCAGCAGTACACAGGAACGGGGGAGCACTGAAGCTTTCTTT.

This clonotype was seen only a few times. The V call is TRBV6-1, the J call TRBJ2-4; a weak D match, TRBD1 (5 bases). Gene TRBJ2-7 matches the end of the DNA better, so the J call may be wrong. The germline V gene has CDR1 MNHNS and CDR2 SASEGT. This CDR3 contains 17 residues. DNA for the CDR3: TGTGCCAGCAGTTCCGACCATCCGGACATGATAAAGGGCGAGCAGTACTTC. Its translation: CASSSDHPDMIKGEQYF.

The chain carries TRBV7-6 and TRBJ2-4; D remains unclear. The DNA end is a closer match to TRBJ2-1, so the J assignment may be wrong. There are 14 residues in the CDR3. The germline gives CDR1 SGHVS, CDR2 FNYEAQ. Here the CDR3 reads CASSLGRSYNEQFF. DNA for the CDR3: TGTGCCAGCAGCTTAGGGCGAAGCTACAATGAGCAGTTCTTC.

This clonotype was observed many times. The chain carries TRBV2 and TRBJ1-1; 9 positions agree with TRBD1. This CDR3 is 15 amino acids long. The V segment lost 5 bases and the J segment 3 bases; nucleotides outside the gene matches: 7. Germline V gives CDR1 SNHLY, CDR2 FYNNEI. The CDR3 loop reads CASSLGQGRDTEAFF. CDR3 sequence (DNA): TGTGCCAGCAGTCTCGGACAGGGGAGGGACACTGAAGCTTTCTTT. Drawing the rest from reference TRBV2 and TRBJ1-1, the complete variable domain is EPEVTQTPSHQVTQMGQEVILRCVPISNHLYFYWYRQILGQKVEFLVSFYNNEISEKSEIFDDQFSVERPDGSNFTLKIRSTKLEDSAMYFCASSLGQGRDTEAFFGQGTRLTVV.

This clonotype was seen more than once but under ten times. This sequence joins TRBV5-1 and TRBJ2-1; 7 positions agree with TRBD1. This CDR3 is built from 15 residues. Trimming cost V 0 bases and J 10 bases; bases outside gene matches: 10. Germline values: CDR1 SGHRS, CDR2 YFSETQ. In DNA, the CDR3 is TGCGCCAGCAGCTTGGGACAGGGTACTATTTACGAGCAGTTCTTC. Its protein is CASSLGQGTIYEQFF.

As for this clonotype: Since a much larger clone is just one base distant, this may be a read error. The chain links TRBV11-2 to TRBJ2-7, with 9 bases aligning to TRBD1. The tail of the sequence fits TRBJ2-1 better, so the J call may be wrong. Germline V lookup: CDR1 SGHAT, CDR2 FQNNGV. This CDR3 is built from 14 residues. The CDR3 DNA reads as TGTGCCAGCAGCTCCGGACAGGGGCACTACGAGCAGTTCTTC. It translates to CASSSGQGHYEQFF.

This chain connects TRBV28 to TRBJ2-7; no reliable D call. The J call may be mistaken, given a closer DNA end match to TRBJ2-1. This CDR3 has 15 residues. Germline CDR1 MDHEN, CDR2 SYDVKM. The CDR3 loop is CASSFGADYYNEQFF. In nucleotides, the CDR3 is TGTGCCAGCAGTTTTGGCGCGGATTACTACAATGAGCAGTTCTTC.

CDR3 nucleotides: TGTGCCAGCAGCCGCCTGGGGACAGGGACAGATACGCAGTATTTT. Translated: CASSRLGTGTDTQYF. The chain joins TRBV12-3 or TRBV12-4 to TRBJ2-3, with 9 bases aligning to TRBD1. Unmatched junction bases numbered 7, after V lost 6 bases and J lost 3 bases. The CDR3 consists of 15 residues.

This clonotype was observed a handful of times. This chain uses TRBV6-1 with TRBJ2-3; no firm D call. Germline assignment: CDR1 MNHNS and CDR2 SASEGT. CDR3 length: 17 amino acids. Trimming pared 3 bases from V and 2 bases from J, leaving 18 bases between. CDR3: CASSDRGGGDLTDTQYF. In DNA form, the CDR3 reads TGTGCCAGCAGTGATAGAGGCGGCGGAGACCTCACAGATACGCAGTATTTT.

This clonotype is judged medium-sized. A much larger clone differs by one base, so this may be a read error. The chain combines TRBV7-9 with TRBJ2-5; the match to TRBD2 covers 7 bases. V lost 1 base, J lost 11 bases, and 13 bases stayed unmatched. The germline CDR1 and CDR2 sequences are SEHNR and FQNEAQ (reference sequence). The CDR3 is 15 residues long. The CDR3 DNA reads as TGTGCCAGCAGCTTAGGAAAGGGGACTAACAATGAGCAGTACTTC. Translation: CASSLGKGTNNEQYF.

The chain is built from TRBV6-6 and TRBJ2-4; TRBD1 aligns across 7 bases. Trimming cost V 5 bases and J 4 bases; bases outside gene matches: 14. Germline assignment: CDR1 MNHNY and CDR2 SVGAGI (reference sequence). The CDR3 contains 17 residues. CDR3 bases: TGTGCCAGCAGTGCTGCTACTTCCGGGACAGTGAAAAACATTCAGTACTTC. Protein product: CASSAATSGTVKNIQYF.

This clonotype was seen ten or more times. Because it lacks the conserved phenylalanine or tryptophan at the end, this CDR3 is likely a read error. The DNA is left out, because the CDR3 cannot be placed on it with certainty; the CDR3 is given as TCRdb lists it. The chain joins TRBV7-2 to TRBJ2-6; TRBD2, the table's D call, was not compared with the DNA. Germline CDR1 reads SGHTA; CDR2 reads FQGNSA. The CDR3 region is 9 residues in length, termini included. The CDR3 reads CASSVATSG.

This chain links TRBV7-3 with TRBJ2-1; TRBD1 matches at 9 bases. The CDR3 is made up of 14 amino acids. In germline, CDR1 is SGHTA, CDR2 FQGTGA. V shed 5 bases and J 3 bases; nucleotides not matched to a gene: 2. The CDR3 DNA reads as TGTGCCAGCAGCCAGGACAGGGGCTACAATGAGCAGTTCTTC. Its translation is CASSQDRGYNEQFF.

This clonotype was picked up a small number of times. V is TRBV7-3 and J is TRBJ2-1; D gene uncertain. The CDR3 loop spans 12 amino acids. Germline CDR1 reads SGHTA; CDR2 reads FQGTGA. V lost 0 bases, J lost 7 bases, and 4 bases lay in between. The chain's CDR3 is CASSLTRNEQFF. The CDR3 bases are TGTGCCAGCAGCTTAACCAGAAATGAGCAGTTCTTC.

By proportion, this clonotype is medium-sized. The chain joins TRBV6-6 to TRBJ2-1, with a possible D match to TRBD1 (5 bases). The V gene lost 1 base and the J gene lost 5 bases, with 9 bases spanning the gap. This CDR3 contains 14 residues. Per the germline V gene, CDR1 is MNHNY and CDR2 is SVGAGI (reference sequence). This CDR3 reads CASSYLQGNNEQFF. The DNA of the CDR3 is TGTGCCAGCAGTTACTTGCAGGGAAACAATGAGCAGTTCTTC.

This CDR3 is CASSLVGAVEQYF. In DNA form, the CDR3 reads TGTGCCAGCAGCTTAGTAGGGGCGGTCGAGCAGTACTTC. This chain joins TRBV7-2 and TRBJ2-4; the D gene is possibly TRBD1 (5 bases). The DNA end is a closer match to TRBJ2-7, so the J assignment may be wrong. This CDR3 comprises 13 residues. Germline V gene lookup returns CDR1 SGHTA and CDR2 FQGNSA.

Many counts were recorded for this clonotype. This rearrangement joins TRBV7-2 to TRBJ2-1; 7 nucleotides line up with TRBD2. CDR1 and CDR2 from the germline V gene are SGHTA and FQGNSA. The CDR3 length is 16 residues. Trimming took 2 bases from V and 7 from J; bases not matched to a gene: 11. The CDR3 DNA reads TGTGCCAGCAGCTTACCGCGAGTGGTGGGGGGGAATGAGCAGTTCTTC. Translation gives CASSLPRVVGGNEQFF.

Only one count was recorded for this clonotype. This chain joins TRBV7-2 and TRBJ2-7, with 14 bases that match TRBD2. V was pared by 3 bases and J by 4 bases, with 2 bases of the junction left unmatched. Germline CDR1 is SGHTA and CDR2 is FQGNSA. This CDR3 contains 15 residues. CDR3 sequence reads: CASSFWTSGRYEQYF. CDR3 nucleotide sequence: TGTGCCAGCAGCTTCTGGACTAGCGGGAGGTACGAGCAGTACTTC.

This clonotype was detected many times. V is TRBV5-5 and J is TRBJ2-7, with 7 bases that match TRBD2. V dropped 2 bases and J dropped 4; count of bases not matched to a gene: 6. Germline CDR1 reads SGHKS; CDR2 reads YYEKEE (reference sequence). The CDR3 runs 14 residues. The CDR3 DNA is TGTGCCAGCAGCTTCCGGGACTACCTTTACGAGCAGTACTTC. It codes for CASSFRDYLYEQYF. Drawing the rest from reference TRBV5-5 and TRBJ2-7, the complete variable domain is DAGVTQSPTHLIKTRGQQVTLRCSPISGHKSVSWYQQVLGQGPQFIFQYYEKEERGRGNFPDRFSARQFPNYSSELNVNALLLGDSALYLCASSFRDYLYEQYFGPGTRLTVT.

This clonotype was detected many times. This may be a read error: a much more frequent sequence differs by one nucleotide. The chain uses TRBV6-1 and TRBJ2-5; no firm D call. Trimming stripped 3 bases from V and 11 bases from J, with 19 bases between. The CDR3 contains 14 residues. Germline CDR1 and CDR2: MNHNS and SASEGT. Written as DNA, the CDR3 is TGTGCCAGCAGTGAGGGAAGATTATACAATGAGCAGTACTTC. Amino acids: CASSEGRLYNEQYF.

Regarding this clonotype: At one of its ends the junction is not consistent with the germline gene, which may arise from a read error. This rearrangement joins TRBV27 to TRBJ1-6; TRBD1 might be the D (6 bases). CDR3 length: 18 residues. Germline lookup yields CDR1 MNHEY and CDR2 SMNVEV (reference sequence). CDR3 sequence: CASSLRVTGSSYNSPLHF. The DNA of the CDR3 is TGTGCCAGCAGTTTAAGGGTCACAGGGAGCTCCTATAATTCACCCCTCCACTTC.

The chain uses TRBV5-4 and TRBJ2-5; 14 positions agree with TRBD2. The J segment lost 2 bases and the V segment lost 4 bases, leaving 10 bases of the junction unmatched. The CDR3 extends over 18 amino acids. Germline-derived CDR1 and CDR2 are SGHNT and YYREEE (reference sequence). The DNA of the CDR3 is TGTGCCAGCAGCACTCGGACTAGCGGGAGGTGGGGTCAAGAGACCCAGTACTTC. Residues: CASSTRTSGRWGQETQYF.

Only a few counts were recorded for this clonotype. This rearrangement joins TRBV6-6 to TRBJ2-3, with TRBD1 as a possible D gene (7 bases). Germline-derived CDR1 and CDR2 are MNHNY and SVGAGI (reference sequence). V was pared by 0 bases and J by 6 bases, with 16 bases between. The CDR3 extends over 16 amino acids. In DNA, the CDR3 is TGTGCCAGCAGTTACTCGAGGACAGGAGGGAGGGATACGCAGTATTTT. The encoded protein is CASSYSRTGGRDTQYF.

This clonotype was detected only a few times. The chain recombines TRBV7-2 with TRBJ2-5; perhaps TRBD2 as D (6 bases). The CDR3 runs 16 residues. V shed 1 base and J shed 11 bases, with 23 bases lying between them. CDR1 and CDR2 (germline): SGHTA, FQGNSA. This CDR3 reads CASSLGPWGLEARQYF. In DNA, the CDR3 is TGTGCCAGCAGCTTAGGACCTTGGGGACTTGAGGCGCGGCAGTACTTC.

This rearrangement joins TRBV7-9 to TRBJ1-1; D call uncertain. This CDR3 is built from 14 residues. Per germline, CDR1 SEHNR and CDR2 FQNEAQ (reference sequence). The ends were cut back, 5 bases at V and 2 bases at J, with 12 bases in the middle. The CDR3 spells CASSLWGINTEAFF. Here the CDR3 DNA reads TGTGCCAGCAGCCTATGGGGAATCAACACTGAAGCTTTCTTT.

At least ten counts were recorded for this clonotype. The rearrangement joins TRBV18 to TRBJ1-2; 9 bases align to TRBD1. The CDR3 runs to 16 residues. V gave up 3 bases and J gave up 4 bases; unmatched junction bases: 9. The V gene's germline CDR1 is KGHSH and CDR2 LQKENI. The CDR3 sequence: CASSPYRDREIYGYTF. The CDR3 region has the DNA TGTGCCAGCTCACCTTACCGGGACAGGGAAATCTATGGCTACACCTTC.